This is a list of T cell receptor beta chains from one sample in a study of T cells in Graves' hyperthyroidism and ophthalmopathy. One entry per CDR3 protein, called by TCRdb with MiXCR from the multiplex PCR reads. The sample consists of hundreds of thousands of distinct CDR3 sequences, roughly 46% of them appearing once. Sample: peripheral blood or thyroid tissue (not recorded which). The receptor set was obtained from an adult man with Graves' disease, either hyperthyroidism or ophthalmopathy (not recorded which). Both conserved end residues are part of each CDR3. Fields, in order: clone size, V gene, D gene, J gene, CDR3 DNA, CDR3 protein. A D gene is named only where the DNA matches it firmly. Not every row has a clone size; where given, it reads once, few, many or a size class.

few,TRBV6-5,.,TRBJ2-2,TGTGCCAGCAGGGCGCGGGTCACCGGGGAGCTGTTTTTT,CASRARVTGELFF
.,TRBV29-1,TRBD1,TRBJ1-1,TGCAGCGTTCCGAGGGACAGGACGAACACTGAAGCTTTCTTT,CSVPRDRTNTEAFF
few,TRBV24-1,TRBD2,TRBJ2-5,TGTGCCACCAGTGACCCTCGGACTAGCGGGAGCCGGTACCAAGAGACCCAGTACTTC,CATSDPRTSGSRYQETQYF
.,TRBV12-3/TRBV12-4,.,TRBJ1-3,TGTGCCAGCAGGGATGATGGACAGTCTGGAAACACCATATATTTT,CASRDDGQSGNTIYF
.,TRBV20-1,.,TRBJ2-5,TGCAGTGCTGGTGTACTAGATGCGGAGACCCAGTACTTC,CSAGVLDAETQYF
many,TRBV2,.,TRBJ1-2,TGTGCCAGCAGTGGAGGGACGGCCTATGGCTACACCTTC,CASSGGTAYGYTF
.,TRBV7-3,TRBD1,TRBJ1-2,TGTGCCAGCAGCTTAACTCACGGACAGGGGGATGGCTACACCTTC,CASSLTHGQGDGYTF
.,TRBV20-1,.,TRBJ1-5,TGCACCGCTGGTGAACAGATACTCAATCAGCCCCAGCATTTT,CTAGEQILNQPQHF
many,TRBV7-6,TRBD1,TRBJ2-5,TGTGCCAGCAGCTTACCCGGGACAGGGGGCGAGACCCAGTACTTC,CASSLPGTGGETQYF
.,TRBV10-3,.,TRBJ2-1,TGTGCCATCAGTGGTTTAGGGAGTCCCTCCTACAATGAGCAGTTCTTC,CAISGLGSPSYNEQFF
.,TRBV19,TRBD1,TRBJ1-6,TGTGCCAGCAGAAGGACAGGGTCGGCCTATAATTCACCCCTCCACTTT,CASRRTGSAYNSPLHF
few,TRBV7-8,.,TRBJ1-1,TGTGCCAGCAGCTTGGAGTTTCGGGACACTGAAGCTTTCTTT,CASSLEFRDTEAFF
.,TRBV29-1,.,TRBJ2-5,TGCAGCGTTGTTGAGGTAGATCAAGAGACCCAGTACTTC,CSVVEVDQETQYF
.,TRBV7-3,TRBD1,TRBJ1-5,TGTGCCAGCAGCTTAAAATTATCGGACAGGGAGCCCTTCAATCAGCCCCAGCATTTT,CASSLKLSDREPFNQPQHF
many,TRBV7-2,.,TRBJ1-4,TGTGCCAGCAGGGCGGGACTGAATAATGAAAAACTGTTTTTT,CASRAGLNNEKLFF
many,TRBV20-1,.,TRBJ2-7,TGCAGTGCTTTGACAGAAACCTTGGCCTACGAGCAGTACTTC,CSALTETLAYEQYF
.,TRBV10-3,.,TRBJ1-2,TGTGCCAGCAGTTACGACTTCCGAAACTATGGCTACACCTTC,CASSYDFRNYGYTF
once,TRBV24-1,.,TRBJ2-5,TGTGCCACCAGTGCTAGAGAGGGCAGAGCGATTGAGACCCAGTACTTC,CATSAREGRAIETQYF
.,TRBV2,.,TRBJ1-4,TGTGCCAGCATCCGGGACGTCGGAACAAAACTGTTTTTT,CASIRDVGTKLFF
.,TRBV12-3/TRBV12-4,.,TRBJ1-6,TGTGCCAGCAGCTTCGGGACATCAGGAGACTCACCCCTCCACTTT,CASSFGTSGDSPLHF
.,TRBV20-1,.,TRBJ1-1,TGCAGTGCTAGAGGTCTGATAGAAGGCCCTGAAGCTTTCTTT,CSARGLIEGPEAFF
.,TRBV29-1,.,TRBJ1-2,TGCAGCGTTGGGTCGGGTGGCTACACCTTC,CSVGSGGYTF
.,TRBV4-3,TRBD1,TRBJ1-4,TGCGCCAGCAGCCAAGATCCAGGGGGTGAAAAACTGTTTTTT,CASSQDPGGEKLFF
few,TRBV19,.,TRBJ1-1,TGTGCCAGCACCAGGGGTGGTGCGGCTTTCTTT,CASTRGGAAFF
many,TRBV9,.,TRBJ2-7,TGTGCCAGCAGCAAGGGTCCCTCAGGCGAGCAGTACTTC,CASSKGPSGEQYF
.,TRBV7-6,TRBD2,TRBJ2-7,TGTGCCAGCAGTTATGGACTAGCAATCGAGCAGTACTTC,CASSYGLAIEQYF
.,TRBV24-1,.,TRBJ1-2,TGTGCCACCAGTGCTGGGCAAGGGGGTTACGACTACACCTTC,CATSAGQGGYDYTF
few,TRBV5-1,.,TRBJ1-6,TGCGCCAGCAGCTTGGGAAGGGAAAGGTCACCCCTCCACTTT,CASSLGRERSPLHF
.,TRBV10-3,TRBD1,TRBJ2-2,TGTGCCATCAGAGGGGACAGGGATCAGGACGGGGAGCTGTTTTTT,CAIRGDRDQDGELFF
.,TRBV20-1,.,TRBJ1-6,TGCAGTGCTAGAGACGCAGAGCAGGGCCGACTCCATAATTCACCCCTCCACTTT,CSARDAEQGRLHNSPLHF
few,TRBV6-6,TRBD2,TRBJ2-5,TGTGCCAGCAGTGAAGGAACTAGCGGCGAGACCCAGTACTTC,CASSEGTSGETQYF
few,TRBV7-8,.,TRBJ1-5,TGTGCCAGCAGCTTAATGGGGGCGAGAGGCAATCAGCCCCAGCATTTT,CASSLMGARGNQPQHF
.,TRBV7-9,.,TRBJ1-5,TGTGCCAGCAGCTTGCCAGGTTTGGGCCAGCCCCAGCATTTT,CASSLPGLGQPQHF
.,TRBV5-1,TRBD1,TRBJ1-2,TGCGCCAGCAGCTCATCCGGGACAGGGAATGGCTACACCTTC,CASSSSGTGNGYTF
many,TRBV7-9,.,TRBJ2-5,TGTGCCAGCTCCATGGGGACATTTAGCCTTCAAGAGACCCAGTACTTC,CASSMGTFSLQETQYF